Below are 21 T cell receptor beta chains sequenced from a single sample in a study of resident and recirculating memory T cells in vitiligo. Clones were sequenced by immunoSEQ multiplex PCR, and TCRdb holds only the in-frame ones, with some missing. The sample yields tens of thousands of clones, 91% seen once. The sample comprised blood. The receptors come from a male donor with vitiligo.

This chain connects TRBV7-8 to TRBJ1-2; the D gene is possibly TRBD1 (5 bases). Germline assignment: CDR1 SGHVS and CDR2 FQNEAQ. V shed 1 base and J shed 3 bases, with 15 bases lying between them. The CDR3 sequence is 16 residues long. The CDR3 here is CASSLVWRGGDYGYTF. The CDR3 nucleotides are TGTGCCAGCAGCTTAGTCTGGCGGGGGGGGGACTATGGCTACACCTTC.

The chain recombines TRBV2 with TRBJ2-5; 10 bases are shared with TRBD2. The CDR3 consists of 15 residues. Germline-derived CDR1 and CDR2 are SNHLY and FYNNEI. J lost 4 bases, V lost 8 bases, and 10 bases had no gene match. CDR3 DNA sequence: TGTGCCAGCCGCGGACTAGCGGTATGGCTAGAGACCCAGTACTTC. It codes for CASRGLAVWLETQYF.

This clone is classed as medium-sized. This chain links TRBV5-4 with TRBJ2-3, with D unclear. V gave up 4 bases and J gave up 6 bases, with 15 bases separating them. Germline V CDR1 and CDR2: SGHNT, YYREEE (reference sequence). The CDR3 runs to 14 residues. In DNA form, the CDR3 reads TGTGCCAGCAGCCAATCGATAGACACCGATACGCAGTATTTT. Its protein is CASSQSIDTDTQYF.

V is TRBV5-8 and J is TRBJ1-1; D might be TRBD1 (6 bases). Between the trimmed V and J ends, which lost 2 bases and 5 bases, there was a span of 7 bases. CDR3 length equals 12 residues. The germline CDR1 and CDR2 sequences are SGHTS and YDEGEE. DNA of the CDR3: TGTGCCAGCAGCTTCAGGGGTACTGAAGCTTTCTTT. Translated, it gives CASSFRGTEAFF.

In DNA, the CDR3 is TGTGCCAGCAGCTTGGTCAGGGGGCTCCAGCCCCAGCATTTT. Residues: CASSLVRGLQPQHF. The chain is built from TRBV5-8 and TRBJ1-5; 8 bases fit TRBD1. The germline V gene has CDR1 SGHTS and CDR2 YDEGEE. V lost 0 bases to trimming and J lost 7 bases; unmatched junction nucleotides: 3. There are 14 residues in the CDR3.

As to this clone: Other DNA sequences in this sample translate to the same CDR3. V is TRBV6-1 and J is TRBJ1-2; maybe TRBD1 (5 bases). V was trimmed by 3 bases and J by 4 bases, leaving 9 bases between them. Germline V gene lookup returns CDR1 MNHNS and CDR2 SASEGT. CDR3 size: 13 residues. The CDR3 coding sequence is TGTGCCAGCAGTGAGAGCGGGGGCTATGGCTACACCTTC. Translation gives CASSESGGYGYTF.

This clone counts as medium-sized. The V call is TRBV19, the J call TRBJ1-1; tentatively, D is TRBD1 (5 bases). V lost 5 bases, J lost 5 bases, and 12 bases lay in between. CDR1 and CDR2 from the germline V gene are LNHDA and SQIVND (reference sequence). CDR3 size: 13 residues. CDR3 in DNA: TGTGCCAGTAGTCCCGCAGGGTATACTGAAGCTTTCTTT. Translated: CASSPAGYTEAFF.

This chain links TRBV4-3 with TRBJ1-4; perhaps TRBD1 as D (5 bases). The CDR3 is 19 residues long. V lost 0 bases and J lost 1, with 18 bases in between. Germline lookup yields CDR1 LGHNA and CDR2 YSLEER. The CDR3, as DNA: TGCGCCAGCAGCCAAGATCCGACAGCCGCGGCGGTAACTAATGAAAAACTGTTTTTT. Translated: CASSQDPTAAAVTNEKLFF.

The chain employs TRBV18 and TRBJ1-1; no reliable D call. The V end was cut by 3 bases, the J end by 5 bases, with 13 bases between. CDR3 length: 14 residues. Per germline, CDR1 KGHSH and CDR2 LQKENI. The CDR3 protein is CASSPSPGVTEAFF. The CDR3 nucleotides read TGTGCCAGCTCACCCTCGCCCGGGGTGACTGAAGCTTTCTTT.

This rearrangement joins TRBV5-1 to TRBJ2-1; no definite D call. The germline V and J ends were trimmed by 2 bases and 8 bases, with 8 bases remaining between them. The CDR3 is 12 amino acids. Germline CDR1 reads SGHRS; CDR2 reads YFSETQ. CDR3: CASSFRVDEQFF. DNA of the CDR3: TGCGCCAGCAGCTTCCGGGTCGATGAGCAGTTCTTC.

V and J are TRBV7-9 and TRBJ2-6; 8 bases fit TRBD1. CDR3 length: 18 amino acids. J gave up 0 bases and V 4 bases, and 8 bases lay outside the gene matches. CDR1 is SEHNR, CDR2 FQNEAQ, per germline (reference sequence). CDR3 loop: CASSSAGQVLSGANVLTF. CDR3 DNA: TGTGCCAGCAGCTCCGCGGGACAGGTACTCTCTGGGGCCAACGTCCTGACTTTC.

V usage is TRBV18 and J usage is TRBJ1-1, with D unclear. CDR1 and CDR2 (germline): KGHSH, LQKENI. V lost 3 bases and J lost 1, with 15 bases in between. This CDR3 is 16 amino acids long. The CDR3 is CASSPFSKRENTEAFF. CDR3 coding DNA: TGTGCCAGCTCACCCTTTTCAAAGAGAGAGAACACTGAAGCTTTCTTT.

The rearrangement uses TRBV7-6 and TRBJ2-1; TRBD2 aligns across 9 bases. The V gene's germline CDR1 is SGHVS and CDR2 FNYEAQ. The CDR3 has 16 amino acids. With 0 bases clipped from V and 4 bases from J, the junction kept 4 bases outside the gene matches. DNA of the CDR3: TGTGCCAGCAGCTTAGCAGGAGGACTAGCGTACAATGAGCAGTTCTTC. Translating it yields CASSLAGGLAYNEQFF.

The chain combines TRBV6-1 with TRBJ1-2, with 8 bases aligning to TRBD1. The germline V gene encodes CDR1 MNHNS and CDR2 SASEGT. The CDR3 is 18 residues long. V trimming: 2 bases; J trimming: 2 bases; junction bases outside the gene matches: 13. This chain's CDR3 is CASSERKDRAGINYGYTF. The CDR3 DNA is TGTGCCAGCAGTGAACGAAAGGACAGGGCCGGGATCAACTATGGCTACACCTTC.

The V call is TRBV4-2, the J call TRBJ2-5, with D tentatively TRBD2 (6 bases). Trimming removed 0 bases from V and 5 bases from J, with 19 bases in between. Germline V gene lookup returns CDR1 LGHNA and CDR2 YNFKEQ. CDR3 length: 17 residues. The CDR3 reads CASSQDLRASEDETQYF. The CDR3 nucleotides are TGTGCCAGCAGCCAAGATTTGAGGGCTAGCGAGGATGAGACCCAGTACTTC.

This rearrangement joins TRBV27 to TRBJ1-4; D may be TRBD1 (5 bases). This CDR3 comprises 15 residues. Trimming removed 6 bases from V and 2 bases from J, with 13 bases in between. Germline loops: CDR1 MNHEY, CDR2 SMNVEV (reference sequence). The CDR3 DNA follows: TGTGCCAGCAGGGGGTGGGGCACGACTAATGAAAAACTGTTTTTT. Its translation is CASRGWGTTNEKLFF.

V and J are TRBV2 and TRBJ2-6, with 8 bases aligning to TRBD2. This CDR3 contains 15 residues. The junction had 0 bases not matched to a gene; V was cut back by 5 bases and J by 0 bases. The V gene's germline CDR1 is SNHLY and CDR2 FYNNEI. The CDR3 reads CASSSGSSGANVLTF. The CDR3, as DNA: TGTGCCAGCAGTAGCGGGAGCTCTGGGGCCAACGTCCTGACTTTC.

The chain employs TRBV6-5 and TRBJ2-7; D is perhaps TRBD2 (5 bases). The CDR3 is 15 amino acids. CDR1 is MNHEY, CDR2 SVGAGI, per germline. V dropped 0 bases and J dropped 3 bases, with 12 bases sitting between them. CDR3 residues: CASSYSGAYHYEQYF. CDR3 DNA: TGTGCCAGCAGTTACTCGGGAGCTTACCACTACGAGCAGTACTTC.

This chain uses TRBV6-5 with TRBJ1-4; TRBD1 matches at 9 bases. After removal of 4 bases from V and 14 bases from J, the junction contained 2 bases not matched to a gene. The CDR3 contains 11 residues. Germline loops: CDR1 MNHEY, CDR2 SVGAGI. This CDR3 is CASSSGQGLFF. The CDR3 DNA follows: TGTGCCAGCAGTTCCGGACAGGGGCTGTTTTTT.

The chain has TRBV28 and TRBJ1-2, with D possibly TRBD1 on 5 matching bases. The CDR3 contains 13 residues. The germline V gene encodes CDR1 MDHEN and CDR2 SYDVKM. The V end lost 1 base, the J end lost 7 bases, and 10 bases lay between the germline ends. The DNA for the CDR3 is TGTGCCAGCAGTTTATCCCGGACAAGTGGCTACACCTTC. This encodes CASSLSRTSGYTF.

The chain uses TRBV2 and TRBJ1-2; no firm D call. This CDR3 has 13 amino acids. The V gene's germline CDR1 is SNHLY and CDR2 FYNNEI. The V end lost 8 bases, the J end lost 0 bases, and 10 bases lay between the germline ends. The CDR3 sequence is CASLREANYGYTF. The CDR3 bases are TGTGCCAGCCTAAGAGAGGCTAACTATGGCTACACCTTC.